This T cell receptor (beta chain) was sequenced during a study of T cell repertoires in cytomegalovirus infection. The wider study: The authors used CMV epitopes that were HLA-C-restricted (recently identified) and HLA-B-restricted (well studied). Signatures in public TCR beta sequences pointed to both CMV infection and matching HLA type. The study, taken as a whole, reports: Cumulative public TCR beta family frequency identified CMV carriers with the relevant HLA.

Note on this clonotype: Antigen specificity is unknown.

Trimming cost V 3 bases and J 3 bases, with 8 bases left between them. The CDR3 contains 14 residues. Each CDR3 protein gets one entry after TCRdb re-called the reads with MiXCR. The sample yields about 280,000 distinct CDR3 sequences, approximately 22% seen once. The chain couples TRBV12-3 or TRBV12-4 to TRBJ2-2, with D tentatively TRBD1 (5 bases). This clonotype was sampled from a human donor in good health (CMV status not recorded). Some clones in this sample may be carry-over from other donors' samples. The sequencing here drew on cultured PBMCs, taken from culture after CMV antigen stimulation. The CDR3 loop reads CASSFGRDTGELFF. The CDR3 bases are TGTGCCAGCAGTTTCGGCAGGGACACCGGGGAGCTGTTTTTT.